This T cell receptor (beta chain) was sequenced for a study of siplizumab effects on memory and regulatory T cells (dated by TCRdb to about 2019). With respect to the entire study: The study examined how the anti-CD2 antibody siplizumab affects alloreactive T-cell subsets in allogeneic mixed lymphocyte reactions built from human PBMCs. Overall study results and their limits: Of the alloreactive CD4+ clones that could be mapped, the Treg-derived share averaged approximately 67% with siplizumab compared with roughly 25% in control reactions. For roughly 75-97% of proliferating CD4+ or CD8+ clones, no naive or memory phenotype could be assigned. Unstimulated naive T cells appeared more diverse than memory T cells, and naive cells seemed to contribute substantially to the alloresponse. The cumulative frequency of alloreactive sequences traceable to unstimulated CD4+ memory T cells was significantly reduced by siplizumab. Because sequences below about 10^-5 frequency were poorly captured, only a minor fraction of alloreactive clones could be mapped to unstimulated subsets. The suppressive function of proliferating Tregs from siplizumab cultures was not functionally confirmed.

The library was made by the immunoSEQ multiplex PCR assay. Each sample had around 92,000 TCR templates assayed by the deep sequencing platform. Genomic DNA extracted from sorted T cells was used for TCRbeta CDR3 sequencing. From the authors' description of their analysis: The R programming language was used for clonal analysis of the TCRbeta CDR3 data. Alloreactive CD4+ and CD8+ clones were defined by comparing unstimulated samples with post-reaction CFSE-low samples. By matching sequences to the repertoires of sorted unstimulated Treg and non-Treg cells, each alloreactive CD4+ clone was assigned a regulatory or non-regulatory origin. This is the immuneACCESS table as TCRdb keeps it, with only in-frame sequences that have V and J called. A part of the clones is gone; compared with another copy, unresolved V genes explain less than half, and the rest is unexplained. V and J calls and clone size are those listed in that table; D and trimming were worked out from the DNA. The sample table contains nearly 85,000 clones; only one count was recorded for over 80% of them. Together, the top ten hold roughly 1.5% of the sample.

This clone came up a few times. Its binding antigen is unknown. The input lacks base qualities; no much larger clone sits a single base away. The CDR3 goes from the cysteine to the phenylalanine over 14 residues. Of the read, only the CDR3 DNA is kept; its 42 bases are in frame from base 1. CDR1 MNHNY and CDR2 SVGAGI were looked up in the germline V gene (reference sequence). V is shortened by 4 bases, J by 4 bases, and the region joining them spans 13 bases. Sorted unstimulated T cells and proliferating T cells recovered from mixed lymphocyte reactions were subjected to TCRbeta CDR3 sequencing. Fresh whole blood from some ten HLA-typed healthy donors was used as the source from which PBMCs were isolated. To map where alloreactive clones came from, unstimulated CD4+ regulatory T cells were FACS-sorted.

The specimen was Tregs sorted from blood. The origin of this receptor is a human donor in good health. The V gene is TRBV6-6 and the J gene is TRBJ1-2; the D gene is perhaps TRBD1, on 5 matching bases. CDR3 sequence: CASSFARQSYGYTF. The DNA reads as follows: TGTGCCAGCAGTTTCGCACGACAGTCCTATGGCTACACCTTC.